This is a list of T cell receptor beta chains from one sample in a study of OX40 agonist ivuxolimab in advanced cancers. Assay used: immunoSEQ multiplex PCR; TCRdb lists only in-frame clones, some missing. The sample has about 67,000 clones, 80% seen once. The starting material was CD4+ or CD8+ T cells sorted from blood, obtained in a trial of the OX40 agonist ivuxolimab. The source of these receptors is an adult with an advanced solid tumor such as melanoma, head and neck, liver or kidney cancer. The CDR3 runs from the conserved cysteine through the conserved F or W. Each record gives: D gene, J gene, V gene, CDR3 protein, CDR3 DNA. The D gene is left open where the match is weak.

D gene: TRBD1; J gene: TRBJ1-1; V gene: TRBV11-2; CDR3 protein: CASSWGQGALGDTEAFF; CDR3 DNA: TGTGCCAGCAGCTGGGGACAGGGGGCGTTGGGAGACACTGAAGCTTTCTTT
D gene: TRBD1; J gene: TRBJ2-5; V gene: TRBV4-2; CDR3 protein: CASSPAGTGVQETQYF; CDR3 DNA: TGTGCCAGCAGCCCCGCCGGGACAGGGGTCCAAGAGACCCAGTACTTC
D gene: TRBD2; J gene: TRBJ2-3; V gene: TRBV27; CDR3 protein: CASSSWEGQRASDTQYF; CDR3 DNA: TGTGCCAGCAGTTCGTGGGAGGGCCAACGGGCATCAGATACGCAGTATTTT
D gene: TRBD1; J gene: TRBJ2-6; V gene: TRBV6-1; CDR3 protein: CASSAWGQVRSGANVLTF; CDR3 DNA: TGTGCCAGCAGTGCGTGGGGACAGGTACGCTCTGGGGCCAACGTCCTGACTTTC
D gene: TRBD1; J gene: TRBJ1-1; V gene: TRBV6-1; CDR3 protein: CASSEIGRGPEAFF; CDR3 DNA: TGTGCCAGCAGTGAAATCGGCAGGGGGCCCGAAGCTTTCTTT
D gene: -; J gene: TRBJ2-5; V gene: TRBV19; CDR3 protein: CASSIDDSHRETQYF; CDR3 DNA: TGTGCCAGTAGTATAGATGACTCTCACCGGGAGACCCAGTACTTC
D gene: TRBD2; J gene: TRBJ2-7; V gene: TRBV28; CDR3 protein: CATGGGSYEQYF; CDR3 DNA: TGTGCCACCGGGGGGGGCTCCTACGAGCAGTACTTC
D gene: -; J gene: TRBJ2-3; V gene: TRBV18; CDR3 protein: CASSLGGSTDTQYF; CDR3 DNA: TGTGCCAGCTCCTTAGGGGGGAGCACAGATACGCAGTATTTT
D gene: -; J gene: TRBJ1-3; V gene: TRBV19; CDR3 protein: CASTPWAGSSGNTIYF; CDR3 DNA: TGTGCCAGTACCCCGTGGGCAGGGAGCTCTGGAAACACCATATATTTT
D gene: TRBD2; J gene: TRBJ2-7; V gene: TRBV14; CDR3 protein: CASRRAGGPYEQYF; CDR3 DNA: TGTGCCAGCAGACGGGCGGGAGGACCTTACGAGCAGTACTTC